A single sample gave rise to the 10 T cell receptor beta chains below, sequenced in a study of neurological immune-mediated disorders. TCRdb redid the calling of the 5' RACE reads with MiXCR, one entry per CDR3 protein. The sample comprises about 46,000 distinct CDR3 sequences, roughly 4.1% of which are singletons, and under 6.5% rests with the top ten. The sequencing input was PBMCs. The source is an older woman with multiple sclerosis.

The sample holds many counts of this clonotype. The CDR3 reads CAIRSSSYEQYF. The CDR3 DNA follows: TGTGCCATCAGGTCCAGCTCCTACGAGCAGTACTTC. The chain has TRBV10-3 and TRBJ2-7; no clear D gene. The CDR3 totals 12 residues. The V gene's germline CDR1 is ENHRY and CDR2 SYGVKD. V was trimmed by 6 bases and J by 0 bases, leaving 6 bases between them.

There are many counts of this clonotype. The chain has TRBV2 and TRBJ1-6; TRBD1 agrees at 10 bases. The ends lost 11 bases at V and 10 bases at J; junction bases unmatched: 11. Germline V CDR1 and CDR2: SNHLY, FYNNEI. The CDR3 length is 14 residues. The CDR3 bases are TGTGCCGGTCAGCCGGGGACAGGGGAATCACCCCTCCACTTT. The encoded protein is CAGQPGTGESPLHF.

This clonotype is judged medium-sized. V is TRBV7-2 and J is TRBJ1-2, with TRBD1 as a possible D gene (6 bases). Germline CDR1 and CDR2: SGHTA and FQGNSA. The CDR3 covers 16 residues. V was pared by 1 base and J by 6 bases, with 18 bases between. The CDR3 here is CASSLVLGGGWDGYTF. DNA for the CDR3: TGTGCCAGCAGCTTAGTCTTGGGGGGGGGCTGGGATGGCTACACCTTC.

Ten or more counts support this clonotype. The chain recombines TRBV28 with TRBJ2-1, with D possibly TRBD2 on 6 matching bases. Germline V gene data show CDR1 as MDHEN and CDR2 as SYDVKM. The CDR3 extends over 17 amino acids. Trimming removed 5 bases at V and 2 bases at J, with 19 bases between. CDR3 amino acids: CASSESGPRTPYNEQFF. The CDR3 bases are TGTGCCAGCAGTGAGAGCGGGCCTAGGACCCCCTACAATGAGCAGTTCTTC. The full variable domain, its missing parts supplied by reference TRBV28 and TRBJ2-1, is DVKVTQSSRYLVKRTGEKVFLECVQDMDHENMFWYRQDPGLGLRLIYFSYDVKMKEKGDIPEGYSVSREKKERFSLILESASTNQTSMYLCASSESGPRTPYNEQFFGPGTRLTVL.

This clonotype was recorded a few times. V usage is TRBV7-2 and J usage is TRBJ2-3, with 11 bases that match TRBD2. V gave up 2 bases and J gave up 6 bases; unmatched junction bases: 4. Germline V CDR1 and CDR2: SGHTA, FQGNSA. The CDR3 consists of 15 residues. CDR3 DNA: TGTGCCAGCAGCTTAACTAGCGGGAGAACCGATACGCAGTATTTT. Its protein is CASSLTSGRTDTQYF.

The table lists this clonotype with many counts. V and J are TRBV10-3 and TRBJ1-1; D is ambiguous. The CDR3 spans 13 residues. Between the trimmed V and J ends, which lost 3 bases and 10 bases, there was a span of 15 bases. Germline lookup yields CDR1 ENHRY and CDR2 SYGVKD. DNA for the CDR3: TGTGCCATCAGTGAAGGAGAGCCGCTTGTAGCTTTCTTT. Its translation is CAISEGEPLVAFF.

This clonotype was observed at least ten times. The V and J genes are TRBV20-1 and TRBJ2-5, with D possibly matching TRBD1 (6 bases). CDR3 size: 12 residues. Trimming took 7 bases from V and 5 from J, leaving 14 bases between them. Germline V lookup: CDR1 DFQATT, CDR2 SNEGSKA (reference sequence). CDR3 protein: CSVLRGVETQYF. In DNA, the CDR3 is TGCAGTGTCCTCAGGGGTGTTGAGACCCAGTACTTC.

This clonotype was observed many times. V and J are TRBV3-1 and TRBJ2-1, with D perhaps assigned TRBD1 or TRBD2 (6 bases each). The CDR3 length is 17 residues. V was shortened by 0 bases and J by 5 bases, with 17 bases between the two germline ends. The germline V gene encodes CDR1 LGHDT and CDR2 YNNKEL (reference sequence). CDR3 sequence: CASSQERGVSPHNEQFF. The CDR3 DNA is TGTGCCAGCAGCCAAGAAAGGGGGGTTTCCCCCCACAATGAGCAGTTCTTC.

Of note for this clonotype: The germline gene is not matched at one end of the junction; a read error may be the cause. The chain couples TRBV7-2 to TRBJ1-5; D may be TRBD1 (6 bases). The CDR3 consists of 14 residues. CDR1 is SGHTA and CDR2 is FQGNSA in the germline V gene. The CDR3 loop is CASSRLQGFQPQNF. In DNA form, the CDR3 reads TGTGCCAGCAGCCGGCTACAGGGTTTTCAGCCCCAGAATTTT. The full variable domain, its missing parts supplied by reference TRBV7-2 and TRBJ1-5, is GAGVSQSPSNKVTEKGKDVELRCDPISGHTALYWYRQSLGQGLEFLIYFQGNSAPDKSGLPSDRFSAERTGGSVSTLTIQRTQQEDSAVYLCASSRLQGFQPQNFGDGTRLSIL.

This clonotype showed up many times. The chain has TRBV7-2 and TRBJ2-4, with a possible D match to TRBD2 (6 bases). Germline CDR1 and CDR2: SGHTA and FQGNSA. The CDR3 contains 15 residues. Between the trimmed V and J ends, which lost 5 bases and 2 bases, there was a span of 13 bases. The CDR3 spells CASSHDGRSKNIQYF. CDR3 in DNA: TGTGCCAGCAGCCATGACGGGAGATCCAAAAACATTCAGTACTTC.